Listed below are T cell receptor beta chains from one sample, sequenced in a study of post-analysis software for immune sequencing data. TCRdb used MiXCR to reprocess the PCR reads, holding one entry per CDR3 protein. The sample consists of hundreds of thousands of distinct CDR3 sequences, just over 35% of them appearing once. Sequencing input: blood. Receptors were obtained from a girl between 10 and 17 years old with multiple sclerosis. Each CDR3 is given with its conserved first and last residue. The D gene is left open where the match is weak. Only part of the rows carry a size: once, few, many, or a class if the clone is expanded.

size	D	J	V	CDR3	DNA
once	-	TRBJ2-7	TRBV5-1	CASKGQASSYEQYF	TGCGCCAGCAAGGGGCAGGCCAGCTCCTACGAGCAGTACTTC
many	TRBD1	TRBJ1-4	TRBV11-2	CASTEPGQPNEKLFF	TGTGCCAGCACAGAACCGGGACAGCCTAATGAAAAACTGTTTTTT
many	-	TRBJ2-7	TRBV5-8	CASSLIPTNTYEQYF	TGTGCCAGCAGCTTGATCCCGACCAATACCTACGAGCAGTACTTC
-	-	TRBJ1-1	TRBV6-5	CASSYGGFTGSSSKNTEAFF	TGTGCCAGCAGTTATGGTGGCTTCACAGGGAGTAGTTCGAAGAACACTGAAGCTTTCTTT
many	TRBD1	TRBJ1-1	TRBV6-2/TRBV6-3	CASTGTGRRTEAFF	TGTGCCAGCACCGGGACAGGTCGAAGGACTGAAGCTTTCTTT
-	-	TRBJ2-1	TRBV29-1	CSAEGQNEQFF	TGCAGCGCCGAAGGGCAAAATGAGCAGTTCTTC
-	TRBD2	TRBJ2-5	TRBV20-1	CSARPGLAGGKETQYF	TGCAGTGCTAGGCCGGGACTAGCGGGGGGAAAAGAGACCCAGTACTTC
many	-	TRBJ2-1	TRBV6-6	CASRETGGLVGEQFF	TGTGCCAGCAGGGAAACCGGTGGTCTAGTGGGGGAGCAGTTCTTC
-	TRBD2	TRBJ2-7	TRBV20-1	CSARQRETYNEQYF	TGCAGTGCTAGGCAGCGGGAGACCTACAATGAGCAGTACTTC
-	TRBD2	TRBJ2-7	TRBV4-1	CARSQEAGLGEQYF	TGCGCCCGCAGCCAAGAAGCGGGATTGGGGGAGCAGTACTTC
-	-	TRBJ2-7	TRBV10-2	CASSLGEGFEQYF	TGCGCCAGCAGTCTGGGGGAAGGGTTCGAGCAGTACTTC
-	TRBD2	TRBJ2-1	TRBV19	CASSPLLAGGYNEQFF	TGTGCCAGTAGTCCCCTCCTAGCGGGAGGTTACAATGAGCAGTTCTTC
-	TRBD1	TRBJ2-1	TRBV6-4	CASSPGTGINNEQFF	TGTGCCAGCAGCCCCGGGACAGGGATTAACAATGAGCAGTTCTTC
many	-	TRBJ2-1	TRBV29-1	CSVAGQGIWPFF	TGCAGCGTTGCAGGGCAGGGTATCTGGCCGTTCTTC
many	-	TRBJ1-2	TRBV28	CASSSRATYYGYTF	TGTGCCAGCAGTTCCCGCGCAACCTACTATGGCTACACCTTC
many	-	TRBJ2-1	TRBV9	CASSVEPNSYNEQFF	TGTGCCAGCAGCGTAGAGCCCAACTCCTACAATGAGCAGTTCTTC
-	-	TRBJ1-1	TRBV12-3/TRBV12-4	CASSFGQPEAFF	TGTGCCAGCAGTTTCGGTCAGCCTGAAGCTTTCTTT
-	-	TRBJ1-1	TRBV25-1	CASSHHRTEAFF	TGTGCCAGCAGCCACCACCGGACTGAAGCTTTCTTT
many	-	TRBJ1-6	TRBV2	CASSEEVRFSYNSPLHF	TGTGCCAGCAGTGAAGAAGTCAGGTTTTCCTATAATTCACCCCTCCACTTT
many	-	TRBJ1-2	TRBV5-1	CASSLSGRDGYTF	TGCGCCAGCAGCTTGTCGGGACGCGATGGCTACACCTTC
many	TRBD2	TRBJ2-4	TRBV29-1	CSVEGSRFGGENIQYF	TGCAGCGTTGAAGGGTCACGTTTCGGGGGGGAAAACATTCAGTACTTC
once	-	TRBJ2-1	TRBV20-1	CSTLTGLDSYNEQFF	TGCAGTACCTTAACAGGGCTGGACTCCTACAATGAGCAGTTCTTC
many	-	TRBJ1-5	TRBV20-1	CSASPQGERQPQHF	TGCAGTGCAAGCCCTCAGGGAGAACGGCAGCCCCAGCATTTT
-	-	TRBJ2-7	TRBV5-5	CAGSPGLGRLPNEQYF	TGTGCCGGCAGCCCTGGATTGGGGCGCCTACCCAACGAGCAGTACTTC